This TCR beta chain was identified in a study of cytomegalovirus exposure and HLA in healthy donors. Study-wide findings and caveats: Clusters of TCRs from the first cohort tended to co-occur in the 120 or so validation repertoires (as a later analysis found).

Clones were sequenced by immunoSEQ multiplex PCR, and TCRdb holds only the in-frame ones, with some missing. The sample holds more than 85,000 clones, around 96% seen once. In the case of this clone: Its antigen remains unknown.

Per germline, CDR1 LGHNA and CDR2 YNFKEQ. The CDR3 sequence is 16 residues long. V gave up 4 bases and J gave up 5 bases; unmatched junction bases: 8. V gene TRBV4-2 combines with J gene TRBJ2-5; 12 positions match TRBD1. Sequencing was done on a sample of PBMCs. This sequence originates from a woman under 30 in good health and CMV-seronegative. The CDR3 loop is CASSPPGQGAEETQYF. Written as DNA, the CDR3 is TGTGCCAGCAGCCCACCGGGACAGGGGGCTGAGGAGACCCAGTACTTC.